The entry below gives a single T cell receptor (beta chain) sequence along with its context. The sample is drawn from a study of blood T cell repertoires in COVID-19. Clones were sequenced by immunoSEQ multiplex PCR, and TCRdb holds only the in-frame ones, with some missing. The sample comprises 50,000 to 65,000 clones, about 91% of which are singletons, and over 4% rests with the top ten. There are 17 residues in the CDR3. Germline trimming cut 0 bases from V and 2 bases from J; bases unmatched to any gene: 6. Germline V CDR1 and CDR2: SGDLS, YYNGEE. The gene calls are TRBV9 and TRBJ2-5, with 11 bases identical to TRBD2. Input material: peripheral blood. This TCR came from a man aged 60 to 69 with active COVID-19. DNA for the CDR3: TGTGCCAGCAGCGTAGGGGCTAGCGGGAGGTTTCAAGAGACCCAGTACTTC. It yields the protein CASSVGASGRFQETQYF.